Each of the 2 T cell receptor beta chains below was sequenced from the same sample in a study of blood T cell repertoires in COVID-19. Data came from immunoSEQ multiplex PCR; TCRdb stores just in-frame clones and leaves some out. The sample has approximately 230,000 clones; 70% to 85% are singletons. Input material: peripheral blood. The receptors come from a woman between 40 and 55 years old with active or convalescent COVID-19.

The J gene is TRBJ2-4, the V gene TRBV20-1; 7 bases are shared with TRBD2. V dropped 3 bases and J dropped 0; count of bases not matched to a gene: 11. There are 17 residues in the CDR3. Germline CDR1 DFQATT, CDR2 SNEGSKA (reference sequence). In nucleotides, the CDR3 is TGCAGTGCTAGTCCCAAGGGAGGGGAACTAGCCAAAAACATTCAGTACTTC. Its translation: CSASPKGGELAKNIQYF.

V and J are TRBV20-1 and TRBJ2-5, with TRBD2 identical over 15 bases. The CDR3 extends over 17 amino acids. Germline lookup yields CDR1 DFQATT and CDR2 SNEGSKA (reference sequence). J lost 4 bases, V lost 3 bases, and 9 bases had no gene match. CDR3 in amino acids: CSASPGLAGGPRETQYF. In DNA, the CDR3 is TGCAGTGCTAGTCCCGGACTAGCGGGGGGGCCTCGAGAGACCCAGTACTTC.